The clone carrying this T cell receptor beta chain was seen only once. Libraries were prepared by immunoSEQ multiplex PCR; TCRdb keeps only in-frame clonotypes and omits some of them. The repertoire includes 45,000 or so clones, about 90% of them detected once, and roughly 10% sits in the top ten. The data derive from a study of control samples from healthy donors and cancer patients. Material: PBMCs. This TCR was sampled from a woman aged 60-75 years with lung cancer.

The CDR3 region is CASSLTGRDSPLHF. Written as DNA, the CDR3 is TGTGCCAGCAGCTTAACAGGGCGAGATTCACCCCTCCACTTT. The chain combines TRBV7-6 with TRBJ1-6, with TRBD1 as a possible D gene (6 bases). Germline assignment: CDR1 SGHVS and CDR2 FNYEAQ. The CDR3 consists of 14 residues. V shed 2 bases and J shed 8 bases, with 10 bases lying between them.